This T cell receptor beta chain was recorded in a study of OX40 agonist ivuxolimab in advanced cancers. In the study overall: Cancers in dose escalation were hepatocellular, melanoma, renal cell and head and neck. Partial responses were achieved by three patients: one hepatocellular carcinoma, two cutaneous melanoma.

CDR3 length: 17 residues. V was cut by 1 base and J by 4 bases, with 17 bases left in between. CDR1 and CDR2 from the germline V gene are LNHDA and SQIVND (reference sequence). A remark on this clone: The antigen remains undetermined.

Clones were read by immunoSEQ multiplex PCR, and TCRdb kept only the in-frame ones, dropping some. The top ten hold 20% to 25% of the sample, which has about 40,000 clones, 85% to 90% seen once. Findings and caveats of the study: The study found among the lowest clonal expansion in partial responders at 0.1-3.0 mg/kg. Specificity for antigen went undetermined in the expanded peripheral T cells.

The sequencing used CD4+ or CD8+ T cells sorted from blood, collected in a trial of the OX40 agonist ivuxolimab. The receptor was isolated from an adult with an advanced solid tumor such as melanoma, head and neck, liver or kidney cancer. The chain carries TRBV19 and TRBJ2-1, with D maybe TRBD2 (6 bases). The CDR3 sequence is CASSIGLMGGDYNEQFF. In nucleotides, the CDR3 is TGTGCCAGTAGTATAGGCCTCATGGGGGGAGATTACAATGAGCAGTTCTTC.